This T cell receptor (beta chain) was recorded in a study of spatial heterogeneity in lung cancer. Using its own MiXCR run on the 5' RACE reads, TCRdb lists one record per CDR3 protein. Among over 85,000 distinct CDR3 sequences listed, approximately 19% were seen once. This clonotype has a handful of counts. This sample's time point: blood at routine non-recurrence follow-up after resection. V gave up 5 bases and J gave up 6 bases, with 17 bases separating them. Germline loops: CDR1 ENHRY, CDR2 SYGVKD. CDR3 length: 15 amino acids. This specimen consisted of PBMCs, obtained at follow-up. This receptor was obtained from a male donor with early-stage non-small cell lung cancer. V is TRBV10-3 and J is TRBJ1-5; D perhaps matches TRBD1 (5 bases). CDR3 residues: CAISTSGGDGQPQHF. In nucleotides, the CDR3 is TGTGCCATCAGTACCTCCGGGGGGGATGGTCAGCCCCAGCATTTT.